The rows below give T cell receptor beta chains drawn from one sample of a study of immune evolution from preneoplasia to lung adenocarcinoma. Produced via immunoSEQ multiplex PCR; TCRdb's table is partial and in-frame only. This sample has about 9,600 clones, with approximately 85% found just once. The specimen sequenced was FFPE minimally invasive lung adenocarcinoma tissue. Receptors were obtained from a person aged 70 to 80 with lung adenocarcinoma. Both conserved end residues are part of each CDR3. The order of the fields is D gene, clone size, V gene, CDR3 length, J gene, CDR3 DNA, CDR3 protein. D genes are given only for firm matches. Rows may omit the clone size; those that give it use once, few, many or a size class.

TRBD1	-	TRBV6-6	16	TRBJ2-2	TGTGCCAGCAGTTACGGGGGACAGACGAACACCGGGGAGCTGTTTTTT	CASSYGGQTNTGELFF
TRBD1	-	TRBV28	15	TRBJ1-6	TGTGCCAGCAGGCAGGGGGCTGCCTATAATTCACCCCTCCACTTT	CASRQGAAYNSPLHF
-	-	TRBV29-1	11	TRBJ2-1	TGCAGCGTTGCGTTTTACAATGAGCAGTTCTTC	CSVAFYNEQFF
TRBD1	-	TRBV5-1	15	TRBJ2-7	TGCGCCAGCAGCTTGGATGGGACAGCTGCCTACGAGCAGTACTTC	CASSLDGTAAYEQYF
-	-	TRBV29-1	13	TRBJ2-5	TGCAGCGTTGAGGCAGGGCACCGCGAGACCCAGTACTTC	CSVEAGHRETQYF
-	-	TRBV6-1	14	TRBJ1-1	TGTGCCAGCAGTGAAGGGGGGGCTGGAACTGAAGCTTTCTTT	CASSEGGAGTEAFF
-	-	TRBV27	14	TRBJ2-7	TGTGCCAGCAGTTTAGGGGTCACCCTCTACGAGCAGTACTTC	CASSLGVTLYEQYF
-	-	TRBV30	13	TRBJ1-5	TGTGCCTGGAGTCCGGATAGCAATCAGCCCCAGCATTTT	CAWSPDSNQPQHF
-	-	TRBV25-1	15	TRBJ1-1	TGTGCCAGCAGTGACACCGGGACACTGAACACTGAAGCTTTCTTT	CASSDTGTLNTEAFF
-	once	TRBV5-4	14	TRBJ2-5	TGTGCCAGCAGCTTGGCGAGGGGAGTAAAGACCCAGTACTTC	CASSLARGVKTQYF
TRBD1	-	TRBV28	13	TRBJ1-1	TGTGCTACCGCGACAGGGATGAACACTGAAGCTTTCTTT	CATATGMNTEAFF
-	-	TRBV15	17	TRBJ2-2	TGTGCCACCAGCAGAGGTCAGGGACGGACGAGGACCGGGGAGCTGTTTTTT	CATSRGQGRTRTGELFF
-	few	TRBV14	14	TRBJ1-1	TGTGCCAGCAGCCAACATGTGGGAGCCGTGGGAGCTTTCTTT	CASSQHVGAVGAFF
-	-	TRBV2	16	TRBJ2-2	TGTGCCAGCCTCCCTTCGGAGGGGGGGCGGGCCGGGGAGCTGTTTTTT	CASLPSEGGRAGELFF
-	-	TRBV7-3	14	TRBJ2-2	TGTGCCAGCAGCTTAACGGGGAACACCGGGGAGCTGTTTTTT	CASSLTGNTGELFF
TRBD1	-	TRBV18	16	TRBJ1-6	TGTGCCAGCTCACCACGAAAGGACAGGGGAAATTCACCCCTCCACTTT	CASSPRKDRGNSPLHF
TRBD2	few	TRBV7-9	13	TRBJ2-5	TGTGCCAGCAGCTTAGAACTAGCGGAGACCCAGTACTTC	CASSLELAETQYF
-	-	TRBV2	12	TRBJ1-4	TGTGCCAGCAGTGGGGGTAGTGAAAAACTGTTTTTT	CASSGGSEKLFF
-	-	TRBV28	14	TRBJ1-6	TGTGCCAGCAGTTTCACAGGGTATAATTCACCCCTCCACTTT	CASSFTGYNSPLHF
-	few	TRBV5-1	14	TRBJ2-3	TGCGCCAGCAGCTTGGACGGCATCACAGATACGCAGTATTTT	CASSLDGITDTQYF
-	-	TRBV18	13	TRBJ2-5	TGTGCCAGCTCACCAGACCAACAAGAGACCCAGTACTTC	CASSPDQQETQYF
-	-	TRBV5-1	15	TRBJ2-5	TGCGCCAGCAGCGAATACCGGGGGACCGAGGAGACCCAGTACTTC	CASSEYRGTEETQYF
TRBD1	-	TRBV5-1	15	TRBJ2-7	TGCGCCAGCAGCTTGCAGGGACAGAGCTCCTACGAGCAGTACTTC	CASSLQGQSSYEQYF